Listed below are T cell receptor beta chains from one sample, sequenced in a study of response to subunit inactivated influenza vaccine. TCRdb re-analysed the RT-PCR reads in MiXCR, keeping a single row per CDR3 protein. Of 290,000 or so distinct CDR3 sequences detected, 20% to 25% appear once; the ten largest clones hold approximately 10%. The material was PBMCs from blood, obtained about 20 months after vaccination. These receptors originate from a man in his fifties or sixties who received an inactivated influenza vaccine. The CDR3 runs from the conserved cysteine through the conserved F or W. A D gene is named only where the DNA matches it firmly. Clone size appears in some rows only: once, few, many, or a class for an expanded clone.

size: few
V: TRBV12-3/TRBV12-4
J: TRBJ2-1
D: TRBD2
DNA: TGTGCCAGCAGTTTTGCCCCCGCCGGGACTAGCGGGAATGAGCAGTTCTTC
CDR3: CASSFAPAGTSGNEQFF

size: few
V: TRBV25-1
J: TRBJ2-7
D: .
DNA: TGTGCCAGCAGTGAATTCGCGGAATACTACGAGCAGTACTTC
CDR3: CASSEFAEYYEQYF

size: few
V: TRBV12-3/TRBV12-4
J: TRBJ1-5
D: TRBD1
DNA: TGTGCCAGCAAACAGGGGATTCAGCCCCAGCATTTT
CDR3: CASKQGIQPQHF

size: .
V: TRBV4-3
J: TRBJ1-2
D: .
DNA: TGCGCCAGCAGCCAAGATCGGGGTAGAGCCAGTGCAACTTATGGCTACACCTTC
CDR3: CASSQDRGRASATYGYTF

size: once
V: TRBV21-1
J: TRBJ1-2
D: .
DNA: TGTGCCAGCACCCCACAGTTAGGAGCGTGCTATGGCTACACCTTC
CDR3: CASTPQLGACYGYTF

size: .
V: TRBV2
J: TRBJ1-5
D: .
DNA: TGTGCCAGCAGTGTGGGCAACAATCAGCCCCAGCATTTT
CDR3: CASSVGNNQPQHF

size: many
V: TRBV4-3
J: TRBJ1-3
D: .
DNA: TGCGCCAGCAGCCAAGACCAGACCTACGGGGCTGGAAACACCATATATTTT
CDR3: CASSQDQTYGAGNTIYF

size: few
V: TRBV6-2/TRBV6-3
J: TRBJ1-5
D: .
DNA: TGTGCCAGCAGTTACTCAGGGGAAGGCAATCAGCCCCAGCATTTT
CDR3: CASSYSGEGNQPQHF

size: .
V: TRBV28
J: TRBJ1-5
D: .
DNA: TGTGCCAGCAATCGACAGATTCAGCCCCAGCATTTT
CDR3: CASNRQIQPQHF

size: .
V: TRBV27
J: TRBJ1-2
D: .
DNA: TGTGCCAGCAGTTTAGTACAGGGATCCTACTATGGCTACACCTTC
CDR3: CASSLVQGSYYGYTF

size: few
V: TRBV6-2/TRBV6-3
J: TRBJ1-1
D: .
DNA: TGTGCCAGCAGACGCACAAAAGGGAACACTGAAGCTTTCTTT
CDR3: CASRRTKGNTEAFF

size: many
V: TRBV12-3/TRBV12-4
J: TRBJ1-5
D: TRBD1
DNA: TGTGCCAGCAGTCCAGGGGGCGATTTCAATCAGCCCCAGCATTTT
CDR3: CASSPGGDFNQPQHF

size: .
V: TRBV28
J: TRBJ1-5
D: .
DNA: TGTGCCAGCAGTTTGGAGGTGCAGCCCCAGCATTTT
CDR3: CASSLEVQPQHF

size: .
V: TRBV29-1
J: TRBJ2-1
D: TRBD1
DNA: TGCAGCGTTGAAGATCGGGACAGGTGGAATGAGCAGTTCTTC
CDR3: CSVEDRDRWNEQFF

size: few
V: TRBV11-2
J: TRBJ2-7
D: TRBD1
DNA: TGTGCCAGCAGCTTAGCGGGACAGGGGGCCTACGAGCAGTACTTC
CDR3: CASSLAGQGAYEQYF

size: .
V: TRBV28
J: TRBJ2-2
D: .
DNA: TGTGCCAGCAAGGAAGGGGGGACCGGGGAGCTGTTTTTT
CDR3: CASKEGGTGELFF

size: few
V: TRBV27
J: TRBJ1-2
D: .
DNA: TGTGCCAGCAGTTTCGACGGCAGTCTATTGTATGGCTACACCTTC
CDR3: CASSFDGSLLYGYTF

size: few
V: TRBV4-2
J: TRBJ2-5
D: TRBD2
DNA: TGTGCCAGCAGCCAGTGGACTAGCGGCCAAGAGACCCAGTACTTC
CDR3: CASSQWTSGQETQYF

size: .
V: TRBV6-1
J: TRBJ2-1
D: .
DNA: TGTGCCAGCAGACCTACCCTGGACAACAATGAGCAGTTCTTC
CDR3: CASRPTLDNNEQFF

size: .
V: TRBV29-1
J: TRBJ1-5
D: .
DNA: TGCAGCGTTGGACAGAAAAGCAATCAGCCCCAGCATTTT
CDR3: CSVGQKSNQPQHF

size: few
V: TRBV10-2
J: TRBJ1-4
D: .
DNA: TGCGCCAGCAGTTTAGACAGAGTTGCAACTAATGAAAAACTGTTTTTT
CDR3: CASSLDRVATNEKLFF

size: .
V: TRBV4-1
J: TRBJ1-5
D: .
DNA: TGCGCCAGCAGCCAAACTAAAGGGAATCAGCCCCAGCATTTT
CDR3: CASSQTKGNQPQHF

size: .
V: TRBV7-2
J: TRBJ1-1
D: .
DNA: TGTGCCAGCAGCTTAGAAATCGGGGCCACTGAAGCTTTCTTT
CDR3: CASSLEIGATEAFF

size: .
V: TRBV7-9
J: TRBJ2-5
D: TRBD2
DNA: TGTGCCAGCAGCTTAATGGCTAGCGGGAGTGGAGAGACCCAGTACTTC
CDR3: CASSLMASGSGETQYF

size: .
V: TRBV5-5
J: TRBJ2-5
D: .
DNA: TGTGCCAGCAGCTTGGGTGGGTTTTCTGGACCCAGGGAGACCCAGTACTTC
CDR3: CASSLGGFSGPRETQYF

size: .
V: TRBV30
J: TRBJ2-7
D: .
DNA: TGTGCCTGGAGTCCTAGGGGCAGGGCCTACGAGCAGTACTTC
CDR3: CAWSPRGRAYEQYF

size: .
V: TRBV2
J: TRBJ1-6
D: .
DNA: TGTGCCAGCAGTGAAGTGGGCAGGGGCTCTTCACCCCTCCACTTT
CDR3: CASSEVGRGSSPLHF

size: .
V: TRBV20-1
J: TRBJ1-5
D: TRBD1
DNA: TGCAGTGCTAGAGACAGGGACAGGGGTAACAATCAGCCCCAGCATTTT
CDR3: CSARDRDRGNNQPQHF

size: few
V: TRBV4-1
J: TRBJ1-1
D: TRBD1
DNA: TGCGCCAGCAGCCAAGTGGCCTTGACAGGGGTGATGAACACTGAAGCTTTCTTT
CDR3: CASSQVALTGVMNTEAFF

size: .
V: TRBV12-3/TRBV12-4
J: TRBJ2-5
D: .
DNA: TGTGCCAGCAGTCCGGACATGGCCCAGTACTTC
CDR3: CASSPDMAQYF

size: .
V: TRBV18
J: TRBJ2-1
D: TRBD2
DNA: TGTGCCAGCTCACGACAAGGCCTTGCGGGGGGGTACAATGAGCAGTTCTTC
CDR3: CASSRQGLAGGYNEQFF

size: many
V: TRBV28
J: TRBJ2-1
D: .
DNA: TGTGCCAGCAGAAGGGGTCTCGAAGGGTTCTTC
CDR3: CASRRGLEGFF

size: .
V: TRBV7-9
J: TRBJ2-2
D: .
DNA: TGTGCCAGCAGCTTTGGGCACCAGGTAGCGTCCGGGGAGCTGTTTTTT
CDR3: CASSFGHQVASGELFF

size: .
V: TRBV24-1
J: TRBJ2-5
D: TRBD1
DNA: TGTGCCACCAGTACTACAGGGGGCGCAAAGACCCAGTACTTC
CDR3: CATSTTGGAKTQYF

size: .
V: TRBV2
J: TRBJ1-5
D: .
DNA: TGTGCCAGCAACAGGCTCCCAGATCAGCCCCAGCATTTT
CDR3: CASNRLPDQPQHF

size: few
V: TRBV12-3/TRBV12-4
J: TRBJ1-5
D: .
DNA: TGTGCCAGCAGTACCCGACGGTCAGGGGCAGGGCAGCCCCAGCATTTT
CDR3: CASSTRRSGAGQPQHF

size: many
V: TRBV12-3/TRBV12-4
J: TRBJ2-2
D: .
DNA: TGTGCCAGCAGTTTAGACCCCCGTATTCGGGGGACCGGGGAGCTGTTTTTT
CDR3: CASSLDPRIRGTGELFF

size: .
V: TRBV20-1
J: TRBJ2-7
D: .
DNA: TGCAGTGTGGGGCCCTTGTCTTCAATCCAGTACTTC
CDR3: CSVGPLSSIQYF

size: .
V: TRBV4-1
J: TRBJ1-1
D: TRBD1
DNA: TGCGCCAGCAGCCAAGGACAGGGAGTGAACACTGAAGCTTTCTTT
CDR3: CASSQGQGVNTEAFF

size: .
V: TRBV4-3
J: TRBJ1-1
D: TRBD1
DNA: TGCGCCAGCAGCCTCAAAGGACAGGGGGGGAATGAAGCCTTCTTT
CDR3: CASSLKGQGGNEAFF

size: few
V: TRBV6-2/TRBV6-3
J: TRBJ2-5
D: TRBD1
DNA: TGTGCCAGCAGTTTGACAGGGATGGAGACCCAGTACTTC
CDR3: CASSLTGMETQYF

size: few
V: TRBV11-2
J: TRBJ1-1
D: .
DNA: TGTGCCAGCAGCTCGACGGGGGCGACGAACACTGAAGCTTTCTTT
CDR3: CASSSTGATNTEAFF

size: many
V: TRBV12-3/TRBV12-4
J: TRBJ1-5
D: TRBD1
DNA: TGTGCCAGCAGTTTCGGATGGGGGACAGGGTCTAGCAATCAGCCCCAGCATTTT
CDR3: CASSFGWGTGSSNQPQHF

size: few
V: TRBV4-3
J: TRBJ2-1
D: TRBD2
DNA: TGCGCCAGCAGCCAAGATCCGCTAGCGGTTCCCAATGAGCAGTTCTTC
CDR3: CASSQDPLAVPNEQFF

size: many
V: TRBV20-1
J: TRBJ1-4
D: .
DNA: TGCAGTGCTAGACGATCCTCCAAGGAAAAACTGTTTTTT
CDR3: CSARRSSKEKLFF

size: .
V: TRBV6-1
J: TRBJ1-1
D: TRBD1
DNA: TGTGCCAGCAGGCAAGGGGGCTTGGGCACTGAAGCTTTCTTT
CDR3: CASRQGGLGTEAFF

size: .
V: TRBV20-1
J: TRBJ1-3
D: .
DNA: TGCAGTGCTAACTTGGGCAGGAGGGGAAACACCATATATTTT
CDR3: CSANLGRRGNTIYF

size: .
V: TRBV4-1
J: TRBJ1-5
D: .
DNA: TGCGCCAGCAGCCAAGGATTATTCGCTGAAAATCAGCCCCAGCATTTT
CDR3: CASSQGLFAENQPQHF

size: few
V: TRBV12-3/TRBV12-4
J: TRBJ1-1
D: .
DNA: TGTGCCAGCAGTTTCTCGGGCTCTGCGACTAAAGCTTTCTTT
CDR3: CASSFSGSATKAFF

size: few
V: TRBV27
J: TRBJ2-7
D: TRBD2
DNA: TGTGCCAGCAGTTTCTTCCTCCCTAGCGGGGGATACGAGCAGTACTTC
CDR3: CASSFFLPSGGYEQYF

size: .
V: TRBV2
J: TRBJ1-4
D: .
DNA: TGTGCCAGCAGAGTGGCCTTCGCTAATGAAAAACTGTTTTTT
CDR3: CASRVAFANEKLFF

size: .
V: TRBV28
J: TRBJ2-5
D: .
DNA: TGTGCCAGCAGTTTGGAGACAGACCAAGAGACCCAGTACTTC
CDR3: CASSLETDQETQYF